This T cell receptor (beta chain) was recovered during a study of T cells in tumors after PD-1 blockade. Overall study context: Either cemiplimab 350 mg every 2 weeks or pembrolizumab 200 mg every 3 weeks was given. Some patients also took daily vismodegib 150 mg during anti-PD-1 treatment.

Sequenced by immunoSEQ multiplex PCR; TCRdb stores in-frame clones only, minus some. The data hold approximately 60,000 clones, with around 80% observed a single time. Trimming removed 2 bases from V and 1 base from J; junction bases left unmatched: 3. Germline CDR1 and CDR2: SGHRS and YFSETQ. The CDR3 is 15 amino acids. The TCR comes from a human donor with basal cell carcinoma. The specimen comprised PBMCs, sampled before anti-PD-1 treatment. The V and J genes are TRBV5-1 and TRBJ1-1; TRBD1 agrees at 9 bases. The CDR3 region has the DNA TGCGCCAGCAGCTTAGTGGGACAGGGGAACACTGAAGCTTTCTTT. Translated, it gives CASSLVGQGNTEAFF.